This T cell receptor beta chain was sequenced for a study of T-cell reconstitution after alpha-beta-depleted transplantation in children. Study-wide findings and caveats: Reportedly, only several hundred clones from non-depleted graft cells drove alpha-beta T-cell counts at about two months.

This clonotype was counted at least ten times. Its antigen is currently unknown. Unique molecular identifiers tagged the TCRbeta library. TCRdb ran MiXCR on the PCR reads and lists one entry per CDR3 protein. The repertoire holds over 90,000 distinct CDR3 sequences, with about 6% as singletons. The sample in question was PBMCs, mostly from graft donor cells, obtained 60 days after TCRalphabeta/CD19-depleted stem cell transplant. The source is a female patient aged 2 to 10 who had a stem cell transplant for Fanconi anemia, so the T cells may come from the graft donor.

CDR3 residues: CASSLGGLAVTDTQYF. The CDR3 DNA sequence: TGCGCCAGCAGCTTGGGCGGACTAGCGGTCACAGATACGCAGTATTTT. V gene TRBV5-1 combines with J gene TRBJ2-3; 10 bases are shared with TRBD2. With 0 bases clipped from V and 2 bases from J, the junction kept 3 bases outside the gene matches. The CDR3 runs to 16 residues. In germline, CDR1 is SGHRS, CDR2 YFSETQ.